Below are 12 T cell receptor beta chains sequenced from a single sample in a study of cytomegalovirus exposure and HLA in healthy donors. The PCR ran on 60 Vbeta and 13 Jbeta primers. Method: immunoSEQ multiplex PCR; TCRdb's copy keeps in-frame clones and lacks some. The table shows some 170,000 clones, with around four fifths occurring only once. The sample was PBMCs. The receptors originated from a man aged 18 to 29 in good health and CMV-seropositive.

This sequence joins TRBV30 and TRBJ2-7; maybe TRBD2 (5 bases). V dropped 0 bases and J dropped 6 bases, with 18 bases sitting between them. CDR3 size: 15 residues. CDR1 and CDR2 from the germline V gene are GTSNPN and SVGIG (reference sequence). As DNA, the CDR3 is TGTGCCTGGAGTGTAGGTGTACTAGTCCCTCTCGAGCAGTACTTC. Amino acids: CAWSVGVLVPLEQYF.

Concerning this clone itself: The CDR3 ends on some other residue instead of the conserved phenylalanine or tryptophan, so this is likely a read error. The chain joins TRBV18 to TRBJ1-6, with D hard to call. Per the germline V gene, CDR1 is KGHSH and CDR2 is LQKENI. Trimming took 3 bases from V and 7 from J, leaving 10 bases between them. The CDR3 length is 14 residues. CDR3 protein: CASSPQARNSPLHL. The DNA for the CDR3 is TGTGCCAGCTCACCTCAGGCACGCAATTCACCCCTCCACCTT.

V is TRBV11-1 and J is TRBJ2-7; D might be TRBD1 (6 bases). The CDR3 has 15 amino acids. The germline CDR1 and CDR2 sequences are SGHAT and FQDESV (reference sequence). The V end was cut by 5 bases, the J end by 0 bases, with 14 bases between. DNA of the CDR3: TGTGCCAGCAGCCCGAGGACAGCCTACTCCTACGAGCAGTACTTC. Amino acid sequence: CASSPRTAYSYEQYF. Based on the CDR3 plus reference TRBV11-1 and TRBJ2-7, the full variable domain is EAEVAQSPRYKITEKSQAVAFWCDPISGHATLYWYRQILGQGPELLVQFQDESVVDDSQLPKDRFSAERLKGVDSTLKIQPAELGDSAMYLCASSPRTAYSYEQYFGPGTRLTVT.

This chain links TRBV19 with TRBJ2-2, with 7 positions matching TRBD2. Germline values: CDR1 LNHDA, CDR2 SQIVND (reference sequence). The V and J ends lost 4 bases and 1 base, in that order; junction bases with no gene match: 6. This CDR3 contains 16 residues. The CDR3 is CASSSNGRRNTGELFF. CDR3 nucleotide sequence: TGTGCCAGTAGTAGTAACGGGAGGAGGAACACCGGGGAGCTGTTTTTT.

As concerns this clone: Without the conserved terminal phenylalanine or tryptophan, this CDR3 likely stems from a read error. The chain recombines TRBV6-1 with TRBJ1-6; the D is unclear. The CDR3 is 14 residues long. The ends were cut back, 3 bases at V and 9 bases at J, with 12 bases in the middle. Germline V gene lookup returns CDR1 MNHNS and CDR2 SASEGT. The CDR3 protein is CASSEREGFSPLHL. CDR3 DNA sequence: TGTGCCAGCAGTGAGAGGGAGGGATTTTCACCCCTCCACCTT.

This clone came up a few times. The rearrangement links TRBV9 to TRBJ2-7; 7 bases are a match to TRBD1. The CDR3 has 13 amino acids. Germline CDR1 is SGDLS and CDR2 is YYNGEE. The ends lost 0 bases at V and 5 bases at J; junction bases unmatched: 2. The CDR3 is CASSVDRGHEQYF. Here the CDR3 DNA reads TGTGCCAGCAGCGTAGACAGGGGCCACGAGCAGTACTTC.

The chain joins TRBV28 to TRBJ2-5, with D perhaps TRBD2 (6 bases). V was clipped by 5 bases and J by 3 bases, with 13 bases between them. This CDR3 has 14 amino acids. Looked up from germline, CDR1 is MDHEN and CDR2 is SYDVKM. CDR3 DNA sequence: TGTGCCAGCAGTCCTTCGTGGGGGGAAGAGACCCAGTACTTC. Amino acid sequence: CASSPSWGEETQYF. Using reference TRBV28 and TRBJ2-5 for the parts outside the CDR3, the full variable domain is DVKVTQSSRYLVKRTGEKVFLECVQDMDHENMFWYRQDPGLGLRLIYFSYDVKMKEKGDIPEGYSVSREKKERFSLILESASTNQTSMYLCASSPSWGEETQYFGPGTRLLVL.

This clone was counted a few times. This chain joins TRBV6-6 and TRBJ2-2; the D is unclear. Germline assignment: CDR1 MNHNY and CDR2 SVGAGI (reference sequence). The CDR3 is made up of 13 amino acids. V was pared by 3 bases and J by 6 bases, with 8 bases between. The CDR3 DNA reads TGTGCCAGCAGTTATGGAGTTCCCGGGGAGCTGTTTTTT. It is translated as CASSYGVPGELFF.

This chain joins TRBV6-1 and TRBJ2-1; TRBD1 is a possible D gene (5 bases). From germline, CDR1 is MNHNS and CDR2 SASEGT. There are 16 residues in the CDR3. Trimming shortened V by 4 bases and J by 0 bases, and 13 bases separated the two germline ends. In DNA, the CDR3 is TGTGCCAGCAGTGTCTCTGGGGCCAGCTCCTACAATGAGCAGTTCTTC. Its protein is CASSVSGASSYNEQFF.

This chain connects TRBV5-5 to TRBJ2-5; no definite D call. From germline, CDR1 is SGHKS and CDR2 YYEKEE (reference sequence). The length of the CDR3 is 13 residues. V was pared by 0 bases and J by 5 bases, with 8 bases between. CDR3 amino acids: CASSLGRAETQYF. CDR3 in DNA: TGTGCCAGCAGCTTGGGCCGTGCGGAGACCCAGTACTTC. The whole variable domain, filled in from reference TRBV5-5 and TRBJ2-5, reads DAGVTQSPTHLIKTRGQQVTLRCSPISGHKSVSWYQQVLGQGPQFIFQYYEKEERGRGNFPDRFSARQFPNYSSELNVNALLLGDSALYLCASSLGRAETQYFGPGTRLLVL.

This clone was seen a few times. The rearrangement uses TRBV19 and TRBJ2-3, with D perhaps matching TRBD1 (5 bases). V was cut by 5 bases and J by 2 bases, with 8 bases left in between. There are 13 residues in the CDR3. Looked up from germline, CDR1 is LNHDA and CDR2 is SQIVND (reference sequence). The CDR3 coding sequence is TGTGCCAGTAGTCTACAGGACACAGATACGCAGTATTTT. It translates to CASSLQDTDTQYF.

The V call is TRBV9, the J call TRBJ2-1, with 7 bases matching TRBD2. Germline-derived CDR1 and CDR2 are SGDLS and YYNGEE. The V gene end was trimmed by 0 bases and the J gene end by 7 bases; junction bases not matched to a gene: 7. The CDR3 contains 15 residues. CDR3 DNA sequence: TGTGCCAGCAGCGTAGAACAGTGGGGGGGGAATGAGCAGTTCTTC. Protein: CASSVEQWGGNEQFF.